This is a list of T cell receptor beta chains from one sample in a study of blood T cell repertoires in COVID-19. The method was immunoSEQ multiplex PCR; TCRdb's version includes in-frame clones alone and lacks a portion of them. The data contain about 170,000 clones, approximately 86% of them seen just once; the ten biggest clones take up 7.5% to 10%. Sequencing was performed on peripheral blood. These receptors all stem from a woman at least 80 years old with COVID-19, enrolled during active disease. CDR3s include the opening cysteine and the closing phenylalanine or tryptophan. The D gene is left open where the match is weak. Clone size appears in some rows only: once, few, many, or a class for an expanded clone.

j_gene: TRBJ1-3; abundance: NA; d_gene: NA; v_gene: TRBV9; CDR3nt: TGTGCCAGCAGCGTAGGGGCGACGGTCGGAAACACCATATATTTT; CDR3aa: CASSVGATVGNTIYF
j_gene: TRBJ2-2; abundance: NA; d_gene: NA; v_gene: TRBV5-1; CDR3nt: TGCGCCAGCAGCTTCGGAAGGGGTGCCGGGGAGCTGTTTTTT; CDR3aa: CASSFGRGAGELFF
j_gene: TRBJ1-1; abundance: NA; d_gene: NA; v_gene: TRBV7-6; CDR3nt: TGTGCCAGCAGTAAGCAGGAGAACACTGAAGCTTTCTTT; CDR3aa: CASSKQENTEAFF
j_gene: TRBJ1-3; abundance: NA; d_gene: NA; v_gene: TRBV7-8; CDR3nt: TGTGCCAGCAGCTTTGTCGGGGGTCCCTCTGGAAACACCATATATTTT; CDR3aa: CASSFVGGPSGNTIYF
j_gene: TRBJ1-1; abundance: NA; d_gene: NA; v_gene: TRBV7-2; CDR3nt: TGTGCCAGCAGCTTGCGTAGGGGGGGCGGCACTGAAGCTTTCTTT; CDR3aa: CASSLRRGGGTEAFF
j_gene: TRBJ2-2; abundance: once; d_gene: NA; v_gene: TRBV24-1; CDR3nt: TGTGCCACGGGACGGTCCGGACTAAAGAACACCGGGGAGCTGTTTTTT; CDR3aa: CATGRSGLKNTGELFF
j_gene: TRBJ2-7; abundance: NA; d_gene: TRBD1; v_gene: TRBV3-1/TRBV3-2; CDR3nt: TGTGCCAGCAGCCCCTTCCTCGACACCGGGACAGGGGTCTACGAGCAGTACTTC; CDR3aa: CASSPFLDTGTGVYEQYF
j_gene: TRBJ2-1; abundance: NA; d_gene: TRBD1; v_gene: TRBV19; CDR3nt: TGTGCCAGTAGATACGGACAGGGGAGGGATGAGCAGTTCTTC; CDR3aa: CASRYGQGRDEQFF
j_gene: TRBJ2-1; abundance: NA; d_gene: TRBD2; v_gene: TRBV3-1/TRBV3-2; CDR3nt: TGTGCCAGCAGCCCCCTAGCGGGACTCAATGAGCAGTTCTTC; CDR3aa: CASSPLAGLNEQFF
j_gene: TRBJ1-5; abundance: NA; d_gene: NA; v_gene: TRBV19; CDR3nt: TGTGCCAGTAGTGCGGCAGCCTTCAATCAGCCCCAGCATTTT; CDR3aa: CASSAAAFNQPQHF
j_gene: TRBJ1-4; abundance: few; d_gene: NA; v_gene: TRBV5-5; CDR3nt: TGTGCCAGCAGCCCGGCCGCTGGGCCTAATGAAAAACTGTTTTTT; CDR3aa: CASSPAAGPNEKLFF
j_gene: TRBJ1-5; abundance: few; d_gene: NA; v_gene: TRBV10-2; CDR3nt: TGCGCCAGCAGCCAACTACTTACAGGGTTCAATCAGCCCCAGCATTTT; CDR3aa: CASSQLLTGFNQPQHF
j_gene: TRBJ2-1; abundance: NA; d_gene: NA; v_gene: TRBV28; CDR3nt: TGTGCCAGCAACCTCCGGGATGAGCAGTTCTTC; CDR3aa: CASNLRDEQFF
j_gene: TRBJ1-1; abundance: NA; d_gene: NA; v_gene: TRBV25-1; CDR3nt: TGTGCCAGCAGTGTCCGGGGAATGAACACTGAAGCTTTCTTT; CDR3aa: CASSVRGMNTEAFF
j_gene: TRBJ2-5; abundance: NA; d_gene: TRBD2; v_gene: TRBV28; CDR3nt: TGTGCCAGCAGTTTATATAGCGGGGAGACCCAGTACTTC; CDR3aa: CASSLYSGETQYF
j_gene: TRBJ2-1; abundance: once; d_gene: TRBD1; v_gene: TRBV11-3; CDR3nt: TGTGCCAGCAGCTTCGGACAGGTCTACGATGAGCAGTTCTTC; CDR3aa: CASSFGQVYDEQFF
j_gene: TRBJ2-1; abundance: NA; d_gene: TRBD2; v_gene: TRBV7-9; CDR3nt: TGTGCCAGCAGCCTGGGACTAGTCCTTTACAATGAGCAGTTCTTC; CDR3aa: CASSLGLVLYNEQFF
j_gene: TRBJ2-1; abundance: few; d_gene: TRBD2; v_gene: TRBV18; CDR3nt: TGTGCCAGCTCACTAGCGGGGGGGCACGAGCAGTTCTTC; CDR3aa: CASSLAGGHEQFF
j_gene: TRBJ1-1; abundance: NA; d_gene: NA; v_gene: TRBV3-1/TRBV3-2; CDR3nt: TGTGCCAGCAGCTCGGTCGGGAAGTCGGCTTTCTTT; CDR3aa: CASSSVGKSAFF
j_gene: TRBJ1-2; abundance: NA; d_gene: NA; v_gene: TRBV19; CDR3nt: TGTGCCAGTAGTTCCCCCGGGACACTTACTCCCTATGGCTACACCTTC; CDR3aa: CASSSPGTLTPYGYTF
j_gene: TRBJ2-2; abundance: NA; d_gene: NA; v_gene: TRBV5-4; CDR3nt: TGTGCCAGCAGCTTGTTAGGGGATGGGACCGGGGAGCTGTTTTTT; CDR3aa: CASSLLGDGTGELFF
j_gene: TRBJ1-5; abundance: few; d_gene: NA; v_gene: TRBV12-3/TRBV12-4; CDR3nt: TGTGCCAGCAGTGTGGGAGGGTACCAGCCCCAGCATTTT; CDR3aa: CASSVGGYQPQHF
j_gene: TRBJ1-5; abundance: NA; d_gene: TRBD1; v_gene: TRBV28; CDR3nt: TGTGCCAGCAGTGTCGGACTCGGGACAGGTCATCTCTTTGGCAATCAGCCCCAGCATTTT; CDR3aa: CASSVGLGTGHLFGNQPQHF
j_gene: TRBJ1-5; abundance: NA; d_gene: NA; v_gene: TRBV6-5; CDR3nt: TGTGCCAGCAACCTCGACCATCTAGGTCAGCCCCAGCATTTT; CDR3aa: CASNLDHLGQPQHF
j_gene: TRBJ1-1; abundance: NA; d_gene: NA; v_gene: TRBV4-1; CDR3nt: TGCGCCAGCAGCCAAGAAGGGTGGCGGGTCGGGTCTGAAGCTTTCTTT; CDR3aa: CASSQEGWRVGSEAFF
j_gene: TRBJ1-5; abundance: NA; d_gene: NA; v_gene: TRBV19; CDR3nt: TGTGCCAGTAGGGGCTACAATCAGCCCCAGCATTTT; CDR3aa: CASRGYNQPQHF
j_gene: TRBJ1-3; abundance: NA; d_gene: NA; v_gene: TRBV6-5; CDR3nt: TGTGCCAGCAGTCCAGGGGCATCGACTGGAAACACCATATATTTT; CDR3aa: CASSPGASTGNTIYF
j_gene: TRBJ1-1; abundance: NA; d_gene: NA; v_gene: TRBV20-1; CDR3nt: TGCAGTGCTAGATCTAGCCAAGAAGCTTTCTTT; CDR3aa: CSARSSQEAFF
j_gene: TRBJ2-7; abundance: NA; d_gene: NA; v_gene: TRBV2; CDR3nt: TGTGCCAGCAAGGCCCTCCCAGGGAACGAGCAGTACTTC; CDR3aa: CASKALPGNEQYF
j_gene: TRBJ1-1; abundance: NA; d_gene: TRBD1; v_gene: TRBV3-1/TRBV3-2; CDR3nt: TGTGCCAGCAGTCCTACGACAGGGTCTGAAGCTTTCTTT; CDR3aa: CASSPTTGSEAFF
j_gene: TRBJ2-1; abundance: NA; d_gene: TRBD2; v_gene: TRBV2; CDR3nt: TGTGCCAGCAGTGAAATGGGACTAGCGGACCAAGGGTTCTTC; CDR3aa: CASSEMGLADQGFF
j_gene: TRBJ2-7; abundance: NA; d_gene: TRBD2; v_gene: TRBV9; CDR3nt: TGTGCCAGCAGCGTGGGAAGCGGGGTGCTCTACGAGCAGTACTTC; CDR3aa: CASSVGSGVLYEQYF
j_gene: TRBJ1-2; abundance: NA; d_gene: NA; v_gene: TRBV5-1; CDR3nt: TGCGCCAGCAGCGGGGGGAGGACGCTTAGCTATGGCTACACCTTC; CDR3aa: CASSGGRTLSYGYTF
j_gene: TRBJ2-3; abundance: NA; d_gene: TRBD2; v_gene: TRBV3-1/TRBV3-2; CDR3nt: TGTGCCAGCAGCTCACTAGCGGGGGGACTTAGCACAGATACGCAGTATTTT; CDR3aa: CASSSLAGGLSTDTQYF
j_gene: TRBJ2-3; abundance: NA; d_gene: TRBD1; v_gene: TRBV6-5; CDR3nt: TGTGCCAGCAGTCGGGACAGTACGCAGTATTTT; CDR3aa: CASSRDSTQYF
j_gene: TRBJ1-2; abundance: NA; d_gene: NA; v_gene: TRBV23-1; CDR3nt: TGCGCCAGCAGTCAAAATGGGCATGGCTACACCTTC; CDR3aa: CASSQNGHGYTF
j_gene: TRBJ1-5; abundance: NA; d_gene: TRBD1; v_gene: TRBV6-1; CDR3nt: TGTGCCAGCAGTGAAGGGGAGGGACAGGGGAATCAGCCCCAGCATTTT; CDR3aa: CASSEGEGQGNQPQHF
j_gene: TRBJ2-2; abundance: NA; d_gene: NA; v_gene: TRBV7-8; CDR3nt: TGTGCCAGCAGCGGGGATCGGACATTCGGTGGGGAGCTGTTTTTT; CDR3aa: CASSGDRTFGGELFF
j_gene: TRBJ2-3; abundance: NA; d_gene: NA; v_gene: TRBV4-2; CDR3nt: TGTGCCAGCAGCCAAGAGTTAGCAAGCACAGATACGCAGTATTTT; CDR3aa: CASSQELASTDTQYF
j_gene: TRBJ1-5; abundance: NA; d_gene: TRBD1; v_gene: TRBV10-3; CDR3nt: TGTGCCACCGGGACAGACCTCAATCAGCCCCAGCATTTT; CDR3aa: CATGTDLNQPQHF
j_gene: TRBJ1-2; abundance: NA; d_gene: NA; v_gene: TRBV28; CDR3nt: TGTGCCAGCAACGCGGTCCCCACCTATGGCTACACCTTC; CDR3aa: CASNAVPTYGYTF
j_gene: TRBJ1-1; abundance: NA; d_gene: NA; v_gene: TRBV9; CDR3nt: TGTGCCAGCAGCGTAGAGCCTGACACTGAAGCTTTCTTT; CDR3aa: CASSVEPDTEAFF
j_gene: TRBJ2-7; abundance: NA; d_gene: TRBD1; v_gene: TRBV5-4; CDR3nt: TGTGCCAGCACCACCGGGACAGACACCTACGAGCAGTACTTC; CDR3aa: CASTTGTDTYEQYF
j_gene: TRBJ1-1; abundance: NA; d_gene: NA; v_gene: TRBV5-1; CDR3nt: TGCGCCAGCAGCTTGCAGGGGCAGAACACTGAAGCTTTCTTT; CDR3aa: CASSLQGQNTEAFF
j_gene: TRBJ1-1; abundance: NA; d_gene: NA; v_gene: TRBV6-5; CDR3nt: TGTGCCAGCAGCTCCACAGGTAACATGAACACTGAAGCTTTCTTT; CDR3aa: CASSSTGNMNTEAFF
j_gene: TRBJ1-2; abundance: NA; d_gene: NA; v_gene: TRBV6-6; CDR3nt: TGTGCCAGCAGTTATAGGCTCGTCGATCGGTTGGAGGGCTACACCTTC; CDR3aa: CASSYRLVDRLEGYTF
j_gene: TRBJ1-1; abundance: NA; d_gene: NA; v_gene: TRBV5-4; CDR3nt: TGTGCCAGCAGCTTGGGTACGGAGCAAGCTTTCTTT; CDR3aa: CASSLGTEQAFF
j_gene: TRBJ2-3; abundance: NA; d_gene: NA; v_gene: TRBV9; CDR3nt: TGTGCCAGCAGCGTAGGCGGGCCCGTCACAGATACGCAGTATTTT; CDR3aa: CASSVGGPVTDTQYF